This TCR beta chain was sequenced for a study of vaccination and CD4 T cells after COVID-19. Study-wide context: Across the group, participants received two doses of either BNT162b2 or mRNA-1273 vaccine.

Noted treatment: roughly 11-day PBMC culture with coronavirus spike peptide pools or control peptides (ViraFEST assay). This clonotype turned up a few times. The target antigen is unknown. Sequencing of DNA taken from cultured CD4+ T cells relied on the Oncomine TCR Beta short-read assay. TCRdb redid the calling of the PCR reads with MiXCR, one entry per CDR3 protein. The table shows around 15,000 distinct CDR3 sequences, with around 72% occurring only once. The sequencing here drew on CD4+ T cells from blood, cultured in vitro, taken after SARS-CoV-2 vaccination. This clonotype originated in a human donor who received a COVID-19 vaccine.

This CDR3 is CSAREGQGYNSPLHF. CDR3 bases: TGCAGTGCTAGAGAGGGTCAGGGTTATAATTCACCCCTCCACTTT. The chain is built from TRBV20-1 and TRBJ1-6; tentative D call: TRBD1 (5 bases). Trimming removed 0 bases from V and 4 bases from J, with 10 bases in between. Germline CDR1 is DFQATT and CDR2 is SNEGSKA (reference sequence). This CDR3 comprises 15 residues.